This T cell receptor beta chain appears in the sequencing data of a study of blood T cell repertoires in COVID-19. In the study overall: Nucleic acid was either cDNA or gDNA, and it came from T cells, B-cell-depleted T cells, or PBMCs.

V lost 3 bases, J lost 7 bases, and 12 bases stayed unmatched. Germline V lookup: CDR1 SGHTA, CDR2 FQGNSA. This CDR3 spans 16 amino acids. In the study's own analysis: Reference gene primer amplification yielded estimated nucleated cell counts. Produced via immunoSEQ multiplex PCR; TCRdb's table is partial and in-frame only. D and trimming come from the DNA, and the V and J calls and clone size come from that table. The sample holds fewer than 85,000 clones, 82% seen once. This chain connects TRBV7-2 to TRBJ2-1, with 7 bases aligning to TRBD1. The sequence derives from a human donor in a cohort sampled during active COVID-19. Sequenced material: peripheral blood. This CDR3 is CASSLIPRSQGNEQFF. The CDR3 DNA follows: TGTGCCAGCAGCTTGATTCCCCGCTCACAGGGGAATGAGCAGTTCTTC.